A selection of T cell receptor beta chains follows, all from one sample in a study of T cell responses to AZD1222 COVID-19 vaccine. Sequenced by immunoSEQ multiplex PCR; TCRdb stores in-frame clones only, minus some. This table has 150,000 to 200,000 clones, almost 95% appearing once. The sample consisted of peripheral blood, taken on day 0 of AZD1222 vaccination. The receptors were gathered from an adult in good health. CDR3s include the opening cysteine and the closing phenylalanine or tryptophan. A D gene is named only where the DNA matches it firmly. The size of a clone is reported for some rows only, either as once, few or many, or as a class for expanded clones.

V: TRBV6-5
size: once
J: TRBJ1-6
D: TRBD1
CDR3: CASRKGGSPLHF
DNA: TGTGCCAGCAGAAAAGGGGGCTCACCCCTCCACTTT

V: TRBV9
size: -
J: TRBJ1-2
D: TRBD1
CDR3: CASSQRGTGSTF
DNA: TGTGCCAGCAGCCAACGCGGGACAGGTTCCACCTTC

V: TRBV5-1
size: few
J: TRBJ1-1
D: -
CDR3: CASSSLPLGSGTEAFF
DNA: TGCGCCAGCAGCTCCCTCCCCCTGGGGTCGGGAACTGAAGCTTTCTTT

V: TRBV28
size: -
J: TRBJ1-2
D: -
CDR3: CASRTDGEANYGYTF
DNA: TGTGCCAGCAGGACGGATGGGGAAGCTAACTATGGCTACACCTTC

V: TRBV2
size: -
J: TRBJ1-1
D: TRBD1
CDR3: CASSEQGASTEAFF
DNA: TGTGCCAGCAGTGAACAGGGGGCTAGTACTGAAGCTTTCTTT

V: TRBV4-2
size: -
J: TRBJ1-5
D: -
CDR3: CASSQVDLNQPQHF
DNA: TGTGCCAGCAGCCAAGTGGATTTGAATCAGCCCCAGCATTTT

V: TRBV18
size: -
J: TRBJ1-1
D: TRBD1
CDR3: CASPPGQTMNTEAFF
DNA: TGTGCCAGCCCACCGGGACAGACAATGAACACTGAAGCTTTCTTT

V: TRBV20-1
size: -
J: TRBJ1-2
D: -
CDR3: CSASRGVNYGYTF
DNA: TGCAGTGCTAGTCGGGGGGTGAACTATGGCTACACCTTC

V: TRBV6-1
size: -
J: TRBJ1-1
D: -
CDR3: CASSERDTEAFF
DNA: TGTGCCAGCAGTGAAAGGGACACTGAAGCTTTCTTT

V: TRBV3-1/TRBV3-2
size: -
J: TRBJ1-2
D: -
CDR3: CASSQASGNYGYTF
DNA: TGTGCCAGCAGCCAAGCGAGCGGGAACTATGGCTACACCTTC

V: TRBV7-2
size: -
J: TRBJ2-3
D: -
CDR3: CASSLTGLLTQYF
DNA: TGTGCCAGCAGCTTGACGGGACTTCTCACGCAGTATTTT

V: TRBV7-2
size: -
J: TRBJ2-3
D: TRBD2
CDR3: CASSLGASAGGGDTQYF
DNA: TGTGCCAGCAGCTTAGGGGCTTCAGCGGGGGGTGGAGATACGCAGTATTTT

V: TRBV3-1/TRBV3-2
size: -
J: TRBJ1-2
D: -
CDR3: CASSQYPGSYGYTF
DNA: TGTGCCAGCAGCCAATATCCCGGGAGTTATGGCTACACCTTC

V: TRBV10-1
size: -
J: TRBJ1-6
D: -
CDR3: CASSERRVGPLHF
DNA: TGCGCCAGCAGTGAGAGGAGGGTGGGACCCCTCCACTTT

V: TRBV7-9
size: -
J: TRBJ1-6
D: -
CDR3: CASSLTPTNNSPLHF
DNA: TGTGCCAGCAGCTTAACCCCCACTAATAATTCACCCCTCCACTTT

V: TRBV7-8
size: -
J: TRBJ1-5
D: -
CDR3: CASSDWGATSNQPQHF
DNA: TGTGCCAGCAGCGACTGGGGGGCCACTAGCAATCAGCCCCAGCATTTT

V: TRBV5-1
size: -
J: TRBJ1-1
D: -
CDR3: CASSLDGQTEAFF
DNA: TGCGCCAGCAGCTTGGACGGACAGACTGAAGCTTTCTTT

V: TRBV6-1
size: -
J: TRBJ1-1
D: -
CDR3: CASSEYMGPTEAFF
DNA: TGTGCCAGCAGTGAATATATGGGGCCCACTGAAGCTTTCTTT

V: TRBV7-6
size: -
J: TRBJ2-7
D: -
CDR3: CASSINDIYEQYF
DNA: TGTGCCAGCAGCATTAACGACATCTACGAGCAGTACTTC

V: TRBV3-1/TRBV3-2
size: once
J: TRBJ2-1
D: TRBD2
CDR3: CASSHEPTSGTYNEQFF
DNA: TGTGCCAGCAGCCACGAACCGACTAGCGGAACGTACAATGAGCAGTTCTTC

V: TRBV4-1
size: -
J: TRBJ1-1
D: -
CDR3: CASNLGGNTEAFF
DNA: TGCGCCAGCAACCTGGGGGGGAACACTGAAGCTTTCTTT

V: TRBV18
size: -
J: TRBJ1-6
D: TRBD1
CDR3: CASSQNRGHGNSPLHF
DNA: TGTGCCAGCTCACAGAACAGGGGGCACGGGAATTCACCCCTCCACTTT

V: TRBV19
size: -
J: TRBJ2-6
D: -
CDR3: CASSYRIDGVSGANVLTF
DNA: TGTGCCAGTAGTTACCGGATAGATGGTGTATCTGGGGCCAACGTCCTGACTTTC

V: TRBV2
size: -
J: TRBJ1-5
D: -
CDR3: CASEQGPYQPQHF
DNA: TGTGCCAGCGAGCAAGGGCCTTATCAGCCCCAGCATTTT

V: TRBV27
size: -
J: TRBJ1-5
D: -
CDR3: CASSGTVVQPQHF
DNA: TGTGCCAGCAGCGGGACGGTGGTGCAGCCCCAGCATTTT

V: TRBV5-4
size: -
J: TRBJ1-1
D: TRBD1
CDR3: CASSTGTAMNTEAFF
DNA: TGTGCCAGCAGCACCGGGACAGCCATGAACACTGAAGCTTTCTTT

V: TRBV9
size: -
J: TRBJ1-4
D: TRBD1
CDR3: CASSQGGQGAEKLFF
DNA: TGTGCCAGCAGCCAGGGGGGACAGGGGGCAGAAAAACTGTTTTTT

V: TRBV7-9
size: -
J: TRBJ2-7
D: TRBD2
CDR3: CASSLGQRGNIYEQYF
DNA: TGTGCCAGCAGCTTAGGACAGCGGGGGAACATCTACGAGCAGTACTTC